These T cell receptor beta chains were read from a single sample in a study of blood T cell repertoires in COVID-19. Some clones are missing from TCRdb's copy, which holds only in-frame ones; the method was immunoSEQ multiplex PCR. The sample has more than 120,000 clones, approximately 81% seen once. Sequencing used peripheral blood. The receptors were sampled from a human donor with acute or convalescent COVID-19. The donor label of this sample is uncertain. Each CDR3 is given with its conserved first and last residue. The D gene is left open where the match is weak. The size of a clone is reported for some rows only, either as once, few or many, or as a class for expanded clones.

>TRBJ2-5|TRBV7-2|14|.|.
CASSLAIQMQTQYF
TGTGCCAGCAGCTTAGCGATCCAGATGCAGACCCAGTACTTC
>TRBJ1-3|TRBV5-5|15|few|.
CASSLYQDSGNTIYF
TGTGCCAGCAGCTTGTACCAGGACTCTGGAAACACCATATATTTT
>TRBJ1-2|TRBV5-4|16|once|TRBD1
CASSLNVDRGHSGYTF
TGTGCCAGCAGCCTGAATGTAGACAGGGGGCATTCTGGCTACACCTTC
>TRBJ1-2|TRBV6-5|15|.|.
CASSSHSSSNYGYTF
TGTGCCAGCAGTTCCCACAGCTCATCTAACTATGGCTACACCTTC
>TRBJ2-5|TRBV5-4|15|.|TRBD1
CASSLRTPRGETQYF
TGTGCCAGCAGCTTGAGAACCCCCAGGGGGGAGACCCAGTACTTC
>TRBJ2-7|TRBV30|13|.|TRBD1
CAWSPQGAYEQYF
TGTGCCTGGAGTCCACAGGGGGCCTACGAGCAGTACTTC
>TRBJ2-2|TRBV2|15|.|TRBD1
CASSGTGGRTGELFF
TGTGCCAGCAGTGGCACAGGGGGTAGGACCGGGGAGCTGTTTTTT
>TRBJ2-5|TRBV5-6|14|.|.
CASSLQGRAETQYF
TGTGCCAGCAGCTTACAGGGTCGGGCAGAGACCCAGTACTTC
>TRBJ2-3|TRBV24-1|16|.|TRBD2
CATSDSSGSKTDTQYF
TGTGCCACCAGTGACTCTAGCGGGAGTAAGACAGATACGCAGTATTTT
>TRBJ2-7|TRBV9|15|.|.
CASSAYRDSSYEQYF
TGTGCCAGCAGCGCCTACAGGGATAGCTCCTACGAGCAGTACTTC
>TRBJ1-4|TRBV11-1|14|.|.
CASSPRDRNEKLFF
TGTGCCAGCAGCCCCCGGGATAGGAATGAAAAACTGTTTTTT
>TRBJ1-2|TRBV10-3|13|.|TRBD1
CAIRGQGADGYTF
TGTGCCATCAGAGGACAGGGGGCTGATGGCTACACCTTC
>TRBJ1-2|TRBV24-1|14|.|TRBD1
CATSDGQGSYGYTF
TGTGCCACCAGTGACGGACAGGGGTCCTATGGCTACACCTTC
>TRBJ2-2|TRBV11-3|15|.|TRBD1
CASSEGQTNTGELFF
TGTGCCAGCAGCGAGGGACAGACGAACACCGGGGAGCTGTTTTTT
>TRBJ2-7|TRBV7-2|14|.|TRBD1
CASSLGGTVYEQYF
TGTGCCAGCAGCTTAGGGGGGACAGTCTACGAGCAGTACTTC
>TRBJ1-5|TRBV6-5|14|.|TRBD1
CASRETGFNQPQHF
TGTGCCAGCAGAGAGACAGGGTTCAATCAGCCCCAGCATTTT
>TRBJ2-4|TRBV10-3|13|once|.
CAIAGVSVDIQYF
TGTGCCATCGCCGGGGTCTCGGTAGACATTCAGTACTTC
>TRBJ1-3|TRBV19|17|.|TRBD1
CASSPGQGALSGNTIYF
TGTGCCAGTAGTCCGGGACAGGGGGCTCTCTCTGGAAACACCATATATTTT
>TRBJ1-6|TRBV2|15|.|.
CASTLFFSGNSPLHF
TGTGCCAGCACTCTCTTCTTTTCTGGCAATTCACCCCTCCACTTT
>TRBJ1-1|TRBV4-3|16|.|.
CASSQYPDRLNTEAFF
TGCGCCAGCAGCCAGTACCCCGACAGGCTGAACACTGAAGCTTTCTTT
>TRBJ2-4|TRBV27|13|.|.
CASSLTRADIQYF
TGTGCCAGCAGTCTGACAAGAGCGGACATTCAGTACTTC
>TRBJ2-5|TRBV19|15|.|TRBD2
CASSRTGLPQETQYF
TGTGCCAGTAGCCGGACGGGACTACCACAAGAGACCCAGTACTTC
>TRBJ1-1|TRBV19|13|.|TRBD1
CASTGQVNTEAFF
TGTGCCAGTACCGGACAGGTGAACACTGAAGCTTTCTTT
>TRBJ1-6|TRBV6-2/TRBV6-3|17|.|TRBD1
CASSSGTASSYNSPLHF
TGTGCCAGCAGCTCCGGGACAGCGAGCTCCTATAATTCACCCCTCCACTTT
>TRBJ2-3|TRBV5-6|13|.|.
CASSSRGTDTQYF
TGTGCCAGCAGCTCCAGGGGAACAGATACGCAGTATTTT
>TRBJ1-1|TRBV9|13|.|TRBD1
CASSVEGATEAFF
TGTGCCAGCAGCGTTGAGGGGGCGACTGAAGCTTTCTTT
>TRBJ1-6|TRBV6-2/TRBV6-3|17|.|.
CASSYERGTVDNSPLHF
TGTGCCAGCAGTTACGAAAGGGGGACGGTCGATAATTCACCCCTCCACTTT
>TRBJ2-7|TRBV3-1/TRBV3-2|18|.|TRBD1
CASSQDWFSGQGGGEQYF
TGTGCCAGCAGCCAAGATTGGTTTTCGGGACAGGGTGGGGGCGAGCAGTACTTC
>TRBJ2-3|TRBV13|15|.|.
CASSSPSSRTDTQYF
TGTGCCAGCAGCTCACCATCCTCTAGAACAGATACGCAGTATTTT
>TRBJ2-5|TRBV9|15|.|.
CASSPHRTAQETQYF
TGTGCCAGCAGCCCCCACCGGACAGCCCAAGAGACCCAGTACTTC
>TRBJ1-1|TRBV18|14|.|.
CASSPLQYNTEAFF
TGTGCCAGCTCACCGCTTCAGTACAACACTGAAGCTTTCTTT
>TRBJ2-7|TRBV12-3/TRBV12-4|13|.|TRBD1
CASSLGQQGEQYF
TGTGCCAGCAGTTTGGGACAGCAAGGCGAGCAGTACTTC
>TRBJ2-3|TRBV7-9|18|.|TRBD2
CASRWTSGGPASTDTQYF
TGTGCCAGCAGATGGACTAGCGGGGGGCCCGCCAGCACAGATACGCAGTATTTT
>TRBJ2-1|TRBV3-1/TRBV3-2|16|.|TRBD2
CASSPQVSGGSNEQFF
TGTGCCAGCAGCCCCCAGGTTAGCGGGGGTTCCAATGAGCAGTTCTTC
>TRBJ1-4|TRBV11-2|16|.|.
CASSLGTGSRNEKLFF
TGTGCCAGCAGCTTGGGAACAGGGTCTAGGAATGAAAAACTGTTTTTT
>TRBJ2-1|TRBV6-5|15|.|TRBD1
CASSLPGTGGNEQFF
TGTGCCAGCAGCTTACCCGGGACAGGGGGTAATGAGCAGTTCTTC
>TRBJ2-2|TRBV18|16|.|TRBD2
CASSQTSGANTGELFF
TGTGCCAGCTCCCAGACTAGCGGAGCGAACACCGGGGAGCTGTTTTTT
>TRBJ2-6|TRBV9|21|.|TRBD2
CASSAFPPAGGPGSGANVLTF
TGTGCCAGCAGCGCATTTCCGCCGGCGGGGGGGCCGGGCTCTGGGGCCAACGTCCTGACTTTC
>TRBJ2-3|TRBV5-1|16|.|TRBD2
CASSPPVAGGIDTQYF
TGCGCCAGCAGCCCTCCGGTAGCGGGAGGGATAGATACGCAGTATTTT
>TRBJ2-7|TRBV7-9|16|.|TRBD2
CASSLAGRGALYEQYF
TGTGCCAGCAGCTTAGCGGGGCGGGGGGCCCTCTACGAGCAGTACTTC
>TRBJ1-5|TRBV6-2/TRBV6-3|16|.|.
CASSSGAGRGVSPQHF
TGTGCCAGCAGTTCGGGGGCCGGGAGGGGTGTCAGCCCCCAGCATTTT